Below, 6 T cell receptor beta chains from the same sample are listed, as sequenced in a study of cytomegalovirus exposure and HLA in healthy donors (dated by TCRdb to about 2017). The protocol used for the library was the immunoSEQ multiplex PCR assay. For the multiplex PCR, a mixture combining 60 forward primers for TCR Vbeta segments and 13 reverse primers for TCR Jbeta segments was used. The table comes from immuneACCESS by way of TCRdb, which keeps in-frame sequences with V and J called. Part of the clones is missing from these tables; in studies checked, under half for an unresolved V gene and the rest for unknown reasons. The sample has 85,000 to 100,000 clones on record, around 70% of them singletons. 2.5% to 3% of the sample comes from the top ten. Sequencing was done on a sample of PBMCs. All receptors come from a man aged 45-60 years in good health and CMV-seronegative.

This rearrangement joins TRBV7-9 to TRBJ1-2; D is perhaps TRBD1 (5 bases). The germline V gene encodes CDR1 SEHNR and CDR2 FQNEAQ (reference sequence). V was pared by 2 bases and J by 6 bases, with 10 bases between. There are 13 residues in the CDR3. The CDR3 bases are TGTGCCAGCAGCTTATTAGGGGTCGATGGCTACACCTTC. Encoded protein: CASSLLGVDGYTF. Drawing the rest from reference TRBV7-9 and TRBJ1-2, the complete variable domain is DTGVSQNPRHKITKRGQNVTFRCDPISEHNRLYWYRQTLGQGPEFLTYFQNEAQLEKSRLLSDRFSAERPKGSFSTLEIQRTEQGDSAMYLCASSLLGVDGYTFGSGTRLTVV.

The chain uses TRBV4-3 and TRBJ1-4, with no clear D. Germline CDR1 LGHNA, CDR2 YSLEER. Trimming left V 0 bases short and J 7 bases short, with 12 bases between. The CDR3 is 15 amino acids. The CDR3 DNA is TGCGCCAGCAGCCAAGACCGAGATAGGAGTGAAAAACTGTTTTTT. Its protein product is CASSQDRDRSEKLFF.

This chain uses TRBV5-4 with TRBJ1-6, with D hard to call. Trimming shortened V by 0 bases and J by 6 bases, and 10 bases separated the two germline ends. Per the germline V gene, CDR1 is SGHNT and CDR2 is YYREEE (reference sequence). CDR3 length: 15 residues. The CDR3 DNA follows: TGTGCCAGCAGCTTGGAGCGGGCCCCTAATTCACCCCTCCACTTT. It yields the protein CASSLERAPNSPLHF.

The DNA of the CDR3 is TGTGCCAGCACCGCCCAACTGGGACAGGGGAACACTGAAGCTTTCTTT. It codes for CASTAQLGQGNTEAFF. The V call is TRBV27, the J call TRBJ1-1; TRBD1 agrees at 9 bases. CDR3 length: 16 amino acids. Germline CDR1 MNHEY, CDR2 SMNVEV (reference sequence). V was clipped by 7 bases and J by 1 base; unmatched bases: 10.

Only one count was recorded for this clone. CDR3: CASSLRSRANEQFF. The CDR3, as DNA: TGTGCCAGCAGTTTAAGATCCAGGGCCAATGAGCAGTTCTTC. This chain joins TRBV27 and TRBJ2-1; a weak D match, TRBD1 (5 bases). Germline lookup yields CDR1 MNHEY and CDR2 SMNVEV (reference sequence). Trimming shortened V by 2 bases and J by 6 bases, and 11 bases separated the two germline ends. The CDR3 sequence is 14 residues long.

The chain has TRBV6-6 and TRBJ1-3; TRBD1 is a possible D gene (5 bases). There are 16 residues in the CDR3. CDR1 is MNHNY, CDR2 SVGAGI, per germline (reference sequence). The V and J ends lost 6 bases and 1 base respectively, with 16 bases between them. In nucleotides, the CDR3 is TGTGCCAGCAGGGTTGGCGACAGAACTTCTGGAAACACCATATATTTT. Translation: CASRVGDRTSGNTIYF.